This entry lists 19 T cell receptor beta chains sequenced from one sample in a study of OX40 agonist ivuxolimab in advanced cancers. Libraries were prepared by immunoSEQ multiplex PCR; TCRdb keeps only in-frame clonotypes and omits some of them. The sample consists of some 70,000 clones, less than 90% of them appearing once. Material: CD4+ or CD8+ T cells sorted from blood, obtained in a trial of the OX40 agonist ivuxolimab. The receptors stem from an adult with an advanced solid tumor such as melanoma, head and neck, liver or kidney cancer.

Only a few counts were recorded for this clone. The rearrangement links TRBV2 to TRBJ1-2; D is possibly TRBD1 (5 bases). Trimming took 1 base from V and 8 from J, leaving 20 bases between them. Germline-derived CDR1 and CDR2 are SNHLY and FYNNEI. The CDR3 extends over 16 amino acids. This chain's CDR3 is CASSEDAGWGTQGYTF. CDR3 sequence (DNA): TGTGCCAGCAGTGAAGATGCGGGGTGGGGGACGCAGGGCTACACCTTC.

The CDR3 DNA reads as TGTGCCAGCAGTCCCCCCAGCGGACTCTTTTATGGCTACACCTTC. It is translated as CASSPPSGLFYGYTF. This chain uses TRBV28 with TRBJ1-2; the D is unclear. The length of the CDR3 is 15 residues. In germline, CDR1 is MDHEN, CDR2 SYDVKM. The V end was cut by 5 bases, the J end by 5 bases, with 18 bases between.

The CDR3: CASSFRTSGIQETQYF. DNA for the CDR3: TGTGCCAGCAGCTTCCGGACTAGCGGTATACAAGAGACCCAGTACTTC. The chain combines TRBV5-6 with TRBJ2-5, with 10 bases lining up with TRBD2. Germline CDR1 is SGHDT and CDR2 is YYEEEE. Trimming cost V 2 bases and J 2 bases; bases outside gene matches: 6. This CDR3 comprises 16 residues.

This rearrangement joins TRBV28 to TRBJ2-7, with a weak D call TRBD1 (8 bases). V gave up 5 bases and J gave up 9 bases, with 20 bases separating them. The CDR3 is 14 amino acids. Per the germline V gene, CDR1 is MDHEN and CDR2 is SYDVKM. The CDR3 reads CASSLHTGGGMQYF. CDR3 DNA: TGTGCCAGCAGTCTCCATACAGGGGGGGGGATGCAGTACTTC.

The chain is built from TRBV11-3 and TRBJ2-7; 14 bases are shared with TRBD2. Germline-derived CDR1 and CDR2 are SGHNT and YENEEA. This CDR3 contains 17 residues. Losses at the gene ends were 5 bases for V and 4 bases for J; bases not matched to a gene: 10. In DNA, the CDR3 is TGTGCCAGCAGCCCCCCGTCCGGGACTAGCGGGGGTTACGAGCAGTACTTC. Translation gives CASSPPSGTSGGYEQYF.

The chain has TRBV7-8 and TRBJ2-2, with 7 positions matching TRBD1. The CDR3 is 17 amino acids. The germline gives CDR1 SGHVS, CDR2 FQNEAQ. V was pared by 1 base and J by 2 bases, with 7 bases of the junction left unmatched. Here the CDR3 reads CASSLGRGSLNTGELFF. The CDR3 bases are TGTGCCAGCAGCTTAGGCAGGGGGAGCCTAAACACCGGGGAGCTGTTTTTT.

The rearrangement links TRBV6-5 to TRBJ2-7; D ambiguous. This CDR3 is built from 15 residues. CDR1 is MNHEY, CDR2 SVGAGI, per germline. Trimming took 0 bases from V and 4 from J, leaving 13 bases between them. In DNA, the CDR3 is TGTGCCAGCAGTTACTCGGTAAACTACCCTTACGAGCAGTACTTC. Protein product: CASSYSVNYPYEQYF.

V usage is TRBV27 and J usage is TRBJ2-2; no definite D call. Deletions cut 2 bases from V and 1 base from J, with 5 bases between. The CDR3 runs 14 residues. CDR1 is MNHEY and CDR2 is SMNVEV in the germline V gene (reference sequence). The CDR3 protein is CASSLRWNTGELFF. DNA of the CDR3: TGTGCCAGCAGTTTACGCTGGAACACCGGGGAGCTGTTTTTT.

This chain connects TRBV19 to TRBJ1-2; D not certain. This CDR3 comprises 14 residues. Germline CDR1 reads LNHDA; CDR2 reads SQIVND (reference sequence). V lost 5 bases, J lost 2 bases, and 12 bases lay in between. This CDR3 reads CASSLAASNYGYTF. The CDR3 nucleotides read TGTGCCAGTAGTTTAGCAGCTTCCAACTATGGCTACACCTTC.

This chain uses TRBV2 with TRBJ2-3; D gene unclear. This CDR3 has 15 amino acids. Trimming took 2 bases from V and 1 from J, leaving 10 bases between them. CDR1 is SNHLY, CDR2 FYNNEI, per germline. In DNA, the CDR3 is TGTGCCAGCAGTGAAAACCCCGACGGCACAGATACGCAGTATTTT. Protein sequence: CASSENPDGTDTQYF.

V and J are TRBV5-1 and TRBJ2-3, with D possibly called TRBD1 or TRBD2 (6 bases each). Germline V gene data show CDR1 as SGHRS and CDR2 as YFSETQ. Deletions cut 5 bases from V and 6 bases from J, with 16 bases between. The length of the CDR3 is 14 residues. CDR3 nucleotides: TGCGCCAGCAGAACGGGGGCCTACGGGGATACGCAGTATTTT. Translated: CASRTGAYGDTQYF. Complete variable domain (other parts from reference TRBV5-1 and TRBJ2-3): KAGVTQTPRYLIKTRGQQVTLSCSPISGHRSVSWYQQTPGQGLQFLFEYFSETQRNKGNFPGRFSGRQFSNSRSEMNVSTLELGDSALYLCASRTGAYGDTQYFGPGTRLTVL.

The chain carries TRBV10-2 and TRBJ1-6; D is unresolved. CDR3 length: 13 residues. CDR1 is WSHSY, CDR2 SAAADI, per germline. The V and J ends lost 2 bases and 7 bases respectively, with 6 bases between them. CDR3 protein: CASSEDINSPLHF. In DNA, the CDR3 is TGCGCCAGCAGTGAGGACATCAATTCACCCCTCCACTTT.

This clone was counted only a few times. The chain links TRBV4-1 to TRBJ1-2, with D unresolved. The germline V gene encodes CDR1 MGHRA and CDR2 YSYEKL. CDR3 length: 15 amino acids. V lost 3 bases and J lost 7, with 18 bases in between. CDR3 sequence reads: CASSHLVLSLGGYTF. CDR3 bases: TGCGCCAGCAGCCACCTCGTCCTTTCCCTGGGTGGCTACACCTTC.

This clone was seen at least ten times. The V and J genes are TRBV29-1 and TRBJ1-5; TRBD1 matches 8 bases. V shed 4 bases and J 5 bases; nucleotides not matched to a gene: 4. CDR1 is SQVTM and CDR2 is ANQGSEA in the germline V gene. This CDR3 has 13 residues. Here the CDR3 reads CSVVGQGDQPQHF. Here the CDR3 DNA reads TGCAGCGTTGTTGGACAGGGCGATCAGCCCCAGCATTTT.

This CDR3 is CASSRQHSLSGANVLTF. The CDR3 coding sequence is TGTGCCAGCAGCCGACAACACTCCCTCTCTGGGGCCAACGTCCTGACTTTC. The chain joins TRBV27 to TRBJ2-6; the D is unclear. This CDR3 has 17 residues. Germline V CDR1 and CDR2: MNHEY, SMNVEV (reference sequence). Trimming took off 6 bases at V and 0 bases at J, with 15 bases between the two ends. The full variable domain, completed using reference TRBV27 and TRBJ2-6, is EAQVTQNPRYLITVTGKKLTVTCSQNMNHEYMSWYRQDPGLGLRQIYYSMNVEVTDKGDVPEGYKVSRKEKRNFPLILESPSPNQTSLYFCASSRQHSLSGANVLTFGAGSRLTVL.

The chain recombines TRBV2 with TRBJ1-1, with TRBD1 as a possible D gene (6 bases). The germline gives CDR1 SNHLY, CDR2 FYNNEI. The CDR3 contains 16 residues. The V gene lost 5 bases and the J gene lost 5 bases, with 21 bases spanning the gap. CDR3 amino acids: CASSLKRGQMGTEAFF. The CDR3 coding sequence is TGTGCCAGCAGTCTAAAGAGAGGACAGATGGGGACTGAAGCTTTCTTT.

The chain combines TRBV7-2 with TRBJ2-7, with TRBD1 identical over 9 bases. Per germline, CDR1 SGHTA and CDR2 FQGNSA. Germline trimming cut 7 bases from V and 2 bases from J; bases unmatched to any gene: 9. The CDR3 loop spans 15 amino acids. The CDR3 DNA reads as TGTGCCAGCAACCGACCGACAGGGGGGACCTACGAGCAGTACTTC. It specifies CASNRPTGGTYEQYF.

This clone was observed once. This rearrangement joins TRBV29-1 to TRBJ2-3; D not certain. CDR3 length: 10 residues. CDR1 is SQVTM, CDR2 ANQGSEA, per germline. V was shortened by 7 bases and J by 5 bases, with 7 bases between the two germline ends. The CDR3 protein is CSGSEDTQYF. The CDR3 DNA sequence: TGCAGCGGGTCGGAAGATACGCAGTATTTT.

This clone was observed once. The V gene is TRBV19, the J gene TRBJ2-3; 7 nucleotides align to TRBD1. Per germline, CDR1 LNHDA and CDR2 SQIVND (reference sequence). Germline trimming cut 6 bases from V and 5 bases from J; bases unmatched to any gene: 2. CDR3 length: 12 amino acids. The CDR3 bases are TGTGCCAGTAGCTCAGGGGGAGATACGCAGTATTTT. Residues: CASSSGGDTQYF. Supplemented by reference TRBV19 and TRBJ2-3, the full variable domain reads DGGITQSPKYLFRKEGQNVTLSCEQNLNHDAMYWYRQDPGQGLRLIYYSQIVNDFQKGDIAEGYSVSREKKESFPLTVTSAQKNPTAFYLCASSSGGDTQYFGPGTRLTVL.